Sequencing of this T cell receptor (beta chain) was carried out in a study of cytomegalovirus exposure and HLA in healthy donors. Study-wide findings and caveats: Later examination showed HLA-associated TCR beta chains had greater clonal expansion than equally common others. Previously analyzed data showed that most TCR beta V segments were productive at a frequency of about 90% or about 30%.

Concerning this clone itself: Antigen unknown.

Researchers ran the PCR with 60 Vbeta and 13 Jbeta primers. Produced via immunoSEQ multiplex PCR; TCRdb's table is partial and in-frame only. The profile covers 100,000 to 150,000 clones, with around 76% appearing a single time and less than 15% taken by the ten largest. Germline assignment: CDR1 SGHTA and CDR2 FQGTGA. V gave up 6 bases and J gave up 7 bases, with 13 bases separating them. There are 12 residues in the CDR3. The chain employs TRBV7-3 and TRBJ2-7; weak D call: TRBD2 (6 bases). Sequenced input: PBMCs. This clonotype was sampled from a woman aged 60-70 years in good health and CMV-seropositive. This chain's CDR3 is CASSPRAGEQYF. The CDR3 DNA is TGTGCCAGCAGTCCAAGGGCGGGGGAGCAGTACTTC.